This is a list of T cell receptor beta chains from one sample in a study of OX40 agonist ivuxolimab in advanced cancers. The protocol was immunoSEQ multiplex PCR, while the TCRdb copy is restricted to in-frame clones and leaves out a portion. The table includes about 110,000 clones, approximately 90% detected once. Sequencing used CD4+ or CD8+ T cells sorted from blood, obtained in a trial of the OX40 agonist ivuxolimab. The receptors were sampled from an adult with an advanced solid tumor such as melanoma, head and neck, liver or kidney cancer. Both conserved end residues are part of each CDR3. The order of the fields is J gene, D gene, clone size, V gene, CDR3 DNA, CDR3 protein. The D gene is left open where the match is weak. Not all rows give a size; the values are once, few, many and, for expanded clones, a class.

j_gene: TRBJ1-1
d_gene: -
abundance: -
v_gene: TRBV11-2
CDR3nt: TGTGCCAGCAGCTTAGATTTCGGAGAAGCTTTCTTT
CDR3aa: CASSLDFGEAFF

j_gene: TRBJ2-7
d_gene: -
abundance: -
v_gene: TRBV27
CDR3nt: TGTGCCAGCAGTTTACCCCACCGATCCGCTTGGGCTTCCTACGAGCAGTACTTC
CDR3aa: CASSLPHRSAWASYEQYF

j_gene: TRBJ1-4
d_gene: -
abundance: -
v_gene: TRBV19
CDR3nt: TGTGCCAGTAGTACGTCGGCGGGAGAAAAACTGTTTTTT
CDR3aa: CASSTSAGEKLFF

j_gene: TRBJ1-2
d_gene: -
abundance: -
v_gene: TRBV6-5
CDR3nt: TGTGCCAGCAGTGAGGGCGAGAACTATGGCTACACCTTC
CDR3aa: CASSEGENYGYTF

j_gene: TRBJ1-3
d_gene: -
abundance: -
v_gene: TRBV7-2
CDR3nt: TGTGCCAGCAGCTTAGCCCGGGACTATGGAAACACCATATATTTT
CDR3aa: CASSLARDYGNTIYF

j_gene: TRBJ1-1
d_gene: -
abundance: -
v_gene: TRBV9
CDR3nt: TGTGCCAGCAGCGTGGAGGGGAAATTCACTGAAGCTTTCTTT
CDR3aa: CASSVEGKFTEAFF

j_gene: TRBJ2-5
d_gene: TRBD1
abundance: -
v_gene: TRBV2
CDR3nt: TGTGCCAGCAGAGCCGGCACGACAGGGGGAAGAGAGACCCAGTACTTC
CDR3aa: CASRAGTTGGRETQYF

j_gene: TRBJ2-7
d_gene: TRBD2
abundance: -
v_gene: TRBV6-1
CDR3nt: TGTGCCAGCAGTGAAGTTGGGCGACTAGCGGGATGGTCCTACGAGCAGTACTTC
CDR3aa: CASSEVGRLAGWSYEQYF

j_gene: TRBJ2-3
d_gene: -
abundance: -
v_gene: TRBV5-6
CDR3nt: TGTGCCAGCAGTGGGGCCCAGGGAGATACGCAGTATTTT
CDR3aa: CASSGAQGDTQYF

j_gene: TRBJ1-4
d_gene: TRBD1
abundance: -
v_gene: TRBV5-8
CDR3nt: TGTGCCAGCAGCCGGGGACAGCTCAATGAAAAACTGTTTTTT
CDR3aa: CASSRGQLNEKLFF

j_gene: TRBJ2-3
d_gene: -
abundance: -
v_gene: TRBV6-4
CDR3nt: TGTGCCAGCAGTGTGGGGGGGCAAAGAGATACGCAGTATTTT
CDR3aa: CASSVGGQRDTQYF

j_gene: TRBJ1-1
d_gene: TRBD1
abundance: once
v_gene: TRBV5-1
CDR3nt: TGCGCCAGCAGCTTGCAGGACAGGGGGATGTCTGAAGCTTTCTTT
CDR3aa: CASSLQDRGMSEAFF

j_gene: TRBJ1-1
d_gene: -
abundance: -
v_gene: TRBV6-5
CDR3nt: TGTGCCTGTCAACGACAGGCTTTGAACACTGAAGCTTTCTTT
CDR3aa: CACQRQALNTEAFF

j_gene: TRBJ2-4
d_gene: -
abundance: -
v_gene: TRBV2
CDR3nt: TGTGCCAGCAGCCCCAGGGTGGGTGGAAACATTCAGTACTTC
CDR3aa: CASSPRVGGNIQYF

j_gene: TRBJ2-3
d_gene: TRBD1
abundance: -
v_gene: TRBV5-1
CDR3nt: TGCGCCAGCAGCTTGGGTACAGGGGGCGCGTATTTT
CDR3aa: CASSLGTGGAYF

j_gene: TRBJ2-1
d_gene: TRBD2
abundance: -
v_gene: TRBV9
CDR3nt: TGTGCCAGCAGCCCGGGACTAGCGGGAGACAATGAGCAGTTCTTC
CDR3aa: CASSPGLAGDNEQFF

j_gene: TRBJ1-2
d_gene: -
abundance: -
v_gene: TRBV5-1
CDR3nt: TGCGCCAGCAGCTTGGAAGAGGGCTATGGCTACACCTTC
CDR3aa: CASSLEEGYGYTF